This T cell receptor beta chain came from a study of CD8 T cells in ankylosing spondylitis. Study-level findings and limits: Certain motif variants had earlier been reported in reactive arthritis synovial fluid and blood. Made up of about eight highly homologous variants, a TCR beta motif appeared characteristic of ankylosing spondylitis blood. Reported data indicate significant enrichment of disease-linked clones within matched ankylosing spondylitis synovial fluid. The authors found the disease-linked clones to be CD8+ and relatively rare in peripheral blood.

By share of the sample, this clonotype is medium-sized (0.01 to 0.1%). Its specificity is not known. There are 12 residues in the CDR3. Germline assignment: CDR1 DFQATT and CDR2 SNEGSKA (reference sequence). Trimming took 3 bases from V and 5 from J, leaving 10 bases between them. TCRdb passed the 5' RACE reads through MiXCR, listing each CDR3 protein once. The repertoire includes 24,000 or so distinct CDR3 sequences, 10% to 15% of them detected once, and 30% to 35% sits in the top ten. Sequencing was done on a sample of blood. This TCR was recovered from a male donor with ankylosing spondylitis or in good health (not recorded which). The chain employs TRBV20-1 and TRBJ2-5, with D perhaps TRBD1 or TRBD2 (5 bases each). DNA of the CDR3: TGCAGTGCTAGCGAGGGGATGGAGACCCAGTACTTC. It translates to CSASEGMETQYF.